Listed below are T cell receptor beta chains from one sample, sequenced in a study of T-cell memory formation after mild COVID-19. TCRdb reprocessed the 5' RACE reads via MiXCR and lists one record per CDR3 protein. Here the sample spans over 120,000 distinct CDR3 sequences, about 19% being singletons. Sequenced material: PBMCs or a T cell subset sorted from them (not recorded which). The receptor set was obtained from an adult woman who had mild COVID-19 (a few samples of this study predate the infection). Cell type and time point are not known. Each CDR3 is given with its conserved first and last residue. The D gene is left open where the match is weak. Part of the rows lack a size; the others show once, few, many or a class for expanded clones.

size: few; J: TRBJ2-1; D: NA; V: TRBV6-5; CDR3: CASSSDTRRSNEQFF; DNA: TGTGCCAGCAGTTCCGATACTCGACGGAGCAATGAGCAGTTCTTC
size: few; J: TRBJ1-2; D: NA; V: TRBV5-1; CDR3: CASSPGTETGTYGYTF; DNA: TGCGCCAGCAGCCCGGGAACCGAAACGGGCACCTATGGCTACACCTTC
size: few; J: TRBJ2-3; D: NA; V: TRBV12-3/TRBV12-4; CDR3: CASSSLGAQYF; DNA: TGTGCCAGCAGTTCACTAGGGGCGCAGTATTTT
size: few; J: TRBJ2-7; D: NA; V: TRBV7-2; CDR3: CASSLAAYEQYF; DNA: TGTGCCAGCAGCTTAGCGGCTTACGAGCAGTACTTC
size: few; J: TRBJ2-4; D: NA; V: TRBV11-2; CDR3: CASSRGALAKNIQYF; DNA: TGTGCCAGCAGTCGGGGGGCTCTAGCCAAAAACATTCAGTACTTC
size: few; J: TRBJ1-1; D: NA; V: TRBV12-3/TRBV12-4; CDR3: CASSLGTNTEAFF; DNA: TGTGCCAGCAGTCTGGGGACCAACACTGAAGCTTTCTTT
size: NA; J: TRBJ2-4; D: TRBD2; V: TRBV20-1; CDR3: CSADLSGTIKNIQYF; DNA: TGCAGTGCCGACCTTAGCGGGACTATCAAAAACATTCAGTACTTC
size: few; J: TRBJ2-3; D: NA; V: TRBV12-3/TRBV12-4; CDR3: CASSEVGGRTDTQYF; DNA: TGTGCCAGCAGCGAAGTCGGGGGTCGCACAGATACGCAGTATTTT
size: few; J: TRBJ1-2; D: NA; V: TRBV18; CDR3: CASSPAAGANYGYTF; DNA: TGTGCCAGCTCACCGGCGGCAGGGGCAAACTATGGCTACACCTTC
size: NA; J: TRBJ2-3; D: TRBD2; V: TRBV10-3; CDR3: CAISWTSGRTDTQYF; DNA: TGTGCCATCAGTTGGACTAGCGGGCGCACAGATACGCAGTATTTT
size: NA; J: TRBJ1-6; D: NA; V: TRBV7-2; CDR3: CASSPRPGPTLHF; DNA: TGTGCCAGCAGCCCTCGCCCGGGTCCCACCCTCCACTTT
size: many; J: TRBJ2-7; D: TRBD2; V: TRBV20-1; CDR3: CSASFQPGGSYEQYF; DNA: TGCAGTGCTAGCTTTCAACCGGGGGGCTCCTACGAGCAGTACTTC
size: NA; J: TRBJ1-3; D: TRBD1; V: TRBV20-1; CDR3: CSALGQGVNTIYF; DNA: TGCAGTGCGCTGGGACAGGGGGTCAACACCATATATTTT
size: NA; J: TRBJ2-6; D: TRBD2; V: TRBV11-2; CDR3: CASSFAGGGANVLTF; DNA: TGTGCCAGCAGCTTTGCGGGGGGTGGGGCCAACGTCCTGACTTTC
size: NA; J: TRBJ2-7; D: NA; V: TRBV28; CDR3: CASSLGTGPEQYF; DNA: TGTGCCAGCAGTTTGGGCACAGGGCCCGAGCAGTACTTC
size: few; J: TRBJ2-1; D: TRBD2; V: TRBV5-6; CDR3: CASSFVQREGYNEQFF; DNA: TGTGCCAGCAGCTTTGTTCAGCGGGAGGGTTACAATGAGCAGTTCTTC
size: NA; J: TRBJ1-2; D: NA; V: TRBV20-1; CDR3: CSARNLTDGDYGYTF; DNA: TGCAGTGCTAGAAACCTGACAGATGGGGACTATGGCTACACCTTC
size: NA; J: TRBJ2-5; D: TRBD1; V: TRBV27; CDR3: CASSGQGARETQYF; DNA: TGTGCCAGCAGCGGACAGGGGGCGCGAGAGACCCAGTACTTC
size: few; J: TRBJ2-3; D: TRBD1; V: TRBV20-1; CDR3: CGQGVGTDTQYF; DNA: TGCGGCCAGGGGGTGGGCACAGATACGCAGTATTTT
size: NA; J: TRBJ1-2; D: TRBD1; V: TRBV4-1; CDR3: CASSQGTQGASGYTF; DNA: TGCGCCAGCAGCCAAGGTACCCAGGGGGCGAGCGGCTACACCTTC
size: few; J: TRBJ2-3; D: TRBD2; V: TRBV18; CDR3: CASSLTTGTNTDTQYF; DNA: TGTGCCAGCTCACTTACCACCGGGACTAACACAGATACGCAGTATTTT
size: NA; J: TRBJ2-7; D: NA; V: TRBV5-1; CDR3: CASSFTGPREQYF; DNA: TGCGCCAGCAGCTTTACAGGGCCCAGGGAGCAGTACTTC
size: many; J: TRBJ1-6; D: NA; V: TRBV20-1; CDR3: CSARVGHPDSPLHF; DNA: TGCAGTGCTAGAGTAGGGCATCCTGATTCACCCCTCCACTTT
size: NA; J: TRBJ2-7; D: TRBD2; V: TRBV20-1; CDR3: CSAREPLGLAGGRVYEQYF; DNA: TGCAGTGCTAGAGAGCCCCTTGGACTAGCGGGAGGACGGGTGTACGAGCAGTACTTC
size: few; J: TRBJ2-3; D: NA; V: TRBV7-6; CDR3: CASSRAGTLTDTQYF; DNA: TGTGCCAGCAGCAGGGCCGGGACCCTCACAGATACGCAGTATTTT
size: few; J: TRBJ2-7; D: NA; V: TRBV20-1; CDR3: CSASAGLGSYEQYF; DNA: TGCAGTGCTAGTGCGGGGTTGGGCTCCTACGAGCAGTACTTC
size: NA; J: TRBJ2-5; D: NA; V: TRBV5-1; CDR3: CASGTGQETQYF; DNA: TGCGCCAGCGGAACGGGGCAAGAGACCCAGTACTTC